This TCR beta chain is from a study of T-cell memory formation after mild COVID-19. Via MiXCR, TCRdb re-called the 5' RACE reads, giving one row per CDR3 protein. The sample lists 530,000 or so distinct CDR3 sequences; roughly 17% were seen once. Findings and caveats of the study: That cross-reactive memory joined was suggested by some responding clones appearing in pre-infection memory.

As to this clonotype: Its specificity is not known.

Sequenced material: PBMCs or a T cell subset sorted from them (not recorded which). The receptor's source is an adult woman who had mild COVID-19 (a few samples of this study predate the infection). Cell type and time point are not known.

The CDR3 loop is CASRAFTGGKDEQYF. Here the CDR3 DNA reads TGTGCCAGCAGAGCATTCACAGGGGGGAAGGACGAGCAGTACTTC. The gene calls are TRBV6-5 and TRBJ2-7; 8 nucleotides agree with TRBD1. CDR3 length: 15 amino acids. Losses at the gene ends were 6 bases for V and 5 bases for J; bases not matched to a gene: 12. Germline lookup yields CDR1 MNHEY and CDR2 SVGAGI.